What follows are 32 T cell receptor beta chains derived from one specimen sequenced in a study of cytomegalovirus exposure and HLA in healthy donors. 60 Vbeta and 13 Jbeta primers were used in PCR. The table came from immunoSEQ multiplex PCR; TCRdb's copy has only in-frame clones and leaves some out. The data show 130,000 or so clones, 65% to 85% seen once. Sequencing was done on a sample of PBMCs. These receptors all come from a young woman in good health and CMV-seronegative.

The rearrangement links TRBV30 to TRBJ2-2; maybe TRBD1 (5 bases). There are 13 residues in the CDR3. V lost 0 bases and J lost 4, with 6 bases in between. CDR1 and CDR2 (germline): GTSNPN, SVGIG (reference sequence). This CDR3 reads CAWSVRGTGELFF. CDR3 in DNA: TGTGCCTGGAGTGTAAGGGGCACCGGGGAGCTGTTTTTT.

The CDR3 nucleotides are TGTGCCAGCAGTTTTCAGGATCAGCCCCAGCATTTT. Amino acid sequence: CASSFQDQPQHF. The chain couples TRBV27 to TRBJ1-5, with D uncertain. Trimming removed 3 bases at V and 5 bases at J, with 5 bases between. This CDR3 has 12 residues. Germline V gene data show CDR1 as MNHEY and CDR2 as SMNVEV (reference sequence).

The chain recombines TRBV29-1 with TRBJ1-2; D might be TRBD1 (5 bases). Trimming shortened V by 6 bases and J by 5 bases, and 13 bases separated the two germline ends. CDR3 length: 12 residues. Germline V gives CDR1 SQVTM, CDR2 ANQGSEA. CDR3 sequence reads: CSVGGEPYGYTF. The DNA of the CDR3 is TGCAGCGTGGGGGGGGAACCGTATGGCTACACCTTC.

The chain is built from TRBV19 and TRBJ2-7; tentative D call: TRBD2 (6 bases). The CDR3 contains 12 residues. Trimming shortened V by 8 bases and J by 4 bases, and 12 bases separated the two germline ends. Germline V lookup: CDR1 LNHDA, CDR2 SQIVND (reference sequence). In nucleotides, the CDR3 is TGTGCCAGTTCACCCCGGGGGTACGAGCAGTACTTC. This sequence encodes CASSPRGYEQYF.

This clone showed up just a few times. The chain recombines TRBV25-1 with TRBJ1-4; D is perhaps TRBD1 (5 bases). CDR3 size: 14 residues. V lost 3 bases to trimming and J lost 8 bases, with 13 bases between them. Germline V lookup: CDR1 MGHDK, CDR2 SYGVNS. CDR3 nucleotides: TGTGCCAGCAGTGAGGGAGGGGTCGAAGAAAAACTGTTTTTT. It codes for CASSEGGVEEKLFF.

The CDR3 here is CSAQTRGKAFF. CDR3 bases: TGCAGTGCCCAAACCCGGGGGAAAGCTTTCTTT. This chain connects TRBV20-1 to TRBJ1-1; perhaps TRBD1 as D (5 bases). V was shortened by 6 bases and J by 9 bases, with 14 bases between the two germline ends. CDR3 size: 11 residues. Germline CDR1 reads DFQATT; CDR2 reads SNEGSKA (reference sequence).

The chain links TRBV4-1 to TRBJ2-5; 9 bases are a match to TRBD2. The V segment lost 0 bases and the J segment 2 bases; nucleotides outside the gene matches: 10. CDR1 is MGHRA, CDR2 YSYEKL, per germline. The CDR3 is 18 residues long. CDR3 region: CASSQDKAGGIQQETQYF. CDR3 bases: TGCGCCAGCAGCCAAGATAAGGCGGGAGGGATACAACAAGAGACCCAGTACTTC.

The genes are TRBV30 and TRBJ1-3, with D unresolved. CDR1 and CDR2 from the germline V gene are GTSNPN and SVGIG (reference sequence). The CDR3 consists of 12 residues. V was trimmed by 3 bases and J by 0 bases, leaving 3 bases between them. The CDR3 DNA sequence: TGTGCCTGGAGCTCCTCTGGAAACACCATATATTTT. The encoded protein is CAWSSSGNTIYF.

The chain couples TRBV11-1 to TRBJ2-7; 12 positions agree with TRBD2. Germline values: CDR1 SGHAT, CDR2 FQDESV (reference sequence). V lost 4 bases and J lost 2; bases outside the gene matches: 3. The CDR3 contains 15 residues. The DNA of the CDR3 is TGTGCCAGCAGCTCTAGCGGGAGGGCCCCCTACGAGCAGTACTTC. It encodes CASSSSGRAPYEQYF.

This chain connects TRBV2 to TRBJ2-6; D unresolved. Between the trimmed V and J ends, which lost 1 base and 2 bases, there was a span of 6 bases. CDR1 is SNHLY, CDR2 FYNNEI, per germline. The CDR3 extends over 15 amino acids. The CDR3 coding sequence is TGTGCCAGCAGTGAAGGGCAGGCTGGGGCCAACGTCCTGACTTTC. Amino acid sequence: CASSEGQAGANVLTF.

This clone is a singleton in its sample. DNA of the CDR3: TGTGCTAGTGGCTTCGGACAGGGAGGGAACACTGAAGCTTTCTTT. It specifies CASGFGQGGNTEAFF. V gene TRBV12-5 combines with J gene TRBJ1-1, with 8 bases aligning to TRBD1. J was trimmed by 1 base and V by 6 bases; bases with no gene match: 7. The germline V gene encodes CDR1 LGHNT and CDR2 FRNRAP. This CDR3 has 15 residues.

This rearrangement joins TRBV20-1 to TRBJ2-1; D gene unclear. Germline lookup yields CDR1 DFQATT and CDR2 SNEGSKA (reference sequence). CDR3 length: 11 amino acids. The V and J ends lost 2 bases and 4 bases respectively, with 3 bases between them. CDR3 DNA: TGCAGTGCTAGACCTTACAATGAGCAGTTCTTC. Translated: CSARPYNEQFF.

In its sample, this clone was seen a few times. This chain connects TRBV30 to TRBJ2-7, with 8 bases fitting TRBD1. Per germline, CDR1 GTSNPN and CDR2 SVGIG (reference sequence). The CDR3 runs to 14 residues. After removal of 1 base from V and 2 bases from J, the junction contained 4 bases not matched to a gene. CDR3 sequence: CAWSDSTGAYEQYF. The DNA for the CDR3 is TGTGCCTGGAGTGACTCGACAGGGGCCTACGAGCAGTACTTC.

The chain employs TRBV6-5 and TRBJ1-2; unclear D gene. Germline-derived CDR1 and CDR2 are MNHEY and SVGAGI. Between the trimmed V and J ends, which lost 4 bases and 0 bases, there was a span of 12 bases. CDR3 length equals 15 residues. CDR3: CASSSIVLANYGYTF. The CDR3, as DNA: TGTGCCAGCAGTTCTATAGTGTTAGCTAACTATGGCTACACCTTC.

This clone was detected only once. The chain employs TRBV5-4 and TRBJ2-5; a weak D match, TRBD2 (5 bases). V dropped 3 bases and J dropped 5 bases, with 14 bases sitting between them. Germline V gene data show CDR1 as SGHNT and CDR2 as YYREEE (reference sequence). CDR3 length equals 14 residues. CDR3 region: CASSSSSWLETQYF. Here the CDR3 DNA reads TGTGCCAGCAGCTCCTCTAGCTGGCTGGAGACCCAGTACTTC.

The chain uses TRBV9 and TRBJ1-3; no firm D call. V gave up 1 base and J gave up 4 bases, with 15 bases separating them. The CDR3 is 16 amino acids. Germline CDR1 reads SGDLS; CDR2 reads YYNGEE. CDR3 protein: CASSVNLQVSGNTIYF. The CDR3 region has the DNA TGTGCCAGCAGCGTAAACCTCCAGGTATCCGGAAACACCATATATTTT. The full variable domain, in which reference TRBV9 and TRBJ1-3 provide the parts outside the CDR3, is DSGVTQTPKHLITATGQRVTLRCSPRSGDLSVYWYQQSLDQGLQFLIQYYNGEERAKGNILERFSAQQFPDLHSELNLSSLELGDSALYFCASSVNLQVSGNTIYFGEGSWLTVV.

The chain employs TRBV7-9 and TRBJ2-3; 12 nucleotides agree with TRBD2. This CDR3 is built from 17 residues. Germline V CDR1 and CDR2: SEHNR, FQNEAQ (reference sequence). Trimming at V came to 0 bases and at J to 2 bases, leaving 3 bases not matched to a gene. The CDR3 DNA follows: TGTGCCAGCAGCTTAGCGACTAGCGGGAGACCCACAGATACGCAGTATTTT. Encoded protein: CASSLATSGRPTDTQYF.

This chain links TRBV6-7 with TRBJ2-7; 9 nucleotides agree with TRBD2. TRBV6-7 is an ORF, and what it does is uncertain. The CDR3 loop spans 15 amino acids. The V segment lost 8 bases and the J segment 2 bases; nucleotides outside the gene matches: 10. The CDR3: CASCSGGRAAYEQYF. Written as DNA, the CDR3 is TGTGCCAGCTGTAGTGGCGGGAGGGCCGCCTACGAGCAGTACTTC.

The chain carries TRBV6-5 and TRBJ1-1; the match to TRBD1 covers 8 bases. The junction had 9 bases not matched to a gene; V was cut back by 6 bases and J by 3 bases. Germline V gene data show CDR1 as MNHEY and CDR2 as SVGAGI. This CDR3 contains 15 residues. CDR3 protein: CASREDRDPYTEAFF. Written as DNA, the CDR3 is TGTGCCAGCAGGGAGGACAGGGACCCTTACACTGAAGCTTTCTTT.

The rearrangement uses TRBV9 and TRBJ2-7; 10 nucleotides agree with TRBD2. CDR1 is SGDLS, CDR2 YYNGEE, per germline. The CDR3 contains 14 residues. J was trimmed by 0 bases and V by 4 bases; bases with no gene match: 1. CDR3 bases: TGTGCCAGCAGCCCTAGCGGGAGCTCCTACGAGCAGTACTTC. This encodes CASSPSGSSYEQYF.

This chain uses TRBV18 with TRBJ1-1; 7 bases line up with TRBD1. J was trimmed by 4 bases and V by 3 bases; bases with no gene match: 14. The CDR3 runs to 17 residues. From germline, CDR1 is KGHSH and CDR2 LQKENI. The CDR3 sequence is CASSPPRPQGISTEAFF. The CDR3 DNA is TGTGCCAGCTCACCCCCGAGGCCACAGGGGATTAGCACTGAAGCTTTCTTT. The full variable domain, its missing parts supplied by reference TRBV18 and TRBJ1-1, is NAGVMQNPRHLVRRRGQEARLRCSPMKGHSHVYWYRQLPEEGLKFMVYLQKENIIDESGMPKERFSAEFPKEGPSILRIQQVVRGDSAAYFCASSPPRPQGISTEAFFGQGTRLTVV.

This rearrangement joins TRBV5-1 to TRBJ2-5, with 7 bases lining up with TRBD1. V gave up 6 bases and J gave up 2 bases; unmatched junction bases: 10. This CDR3 comprises 15 residues. From germline, CDR1 is SGHRS and CDR2 YFSETQ. DNA for the CDR3: TGCGCCAGCAAGACAGGGATAATCCCTCAAGAGACCCAGTACTTC. This sequence encodes CASKTGIIPQETQYF. Full variable domain (missing parts from reference TRBV5-1 and TRBJ2-5): KAGVTQTPRYLIKTRGQQVTLSCSPISGHRSVSWYQQTPGQGLQFLFEYFSETQRNKGNFPGRFSGRQFSNSRSEMNVSTLELGDSALYLCASKTGIIPQETQYFGPGTRLLVL.

The rearrangement joins TRBV2 to TRBJ1-2; 10 bases match TRBD1. This CDR3 contains 13 residues. The ends lost 8 bases at V and 8 bases at J; junction bases unmatched: 8. The germline CDR1 and CDR2 sequences are SNHLY and FYNNEI. CDR3 DNA: TGTGCCAGCTGGCGGACAGGGGGGAGAGGCTACACCTTC. Its translation: CASWRTGGRGYTF.

The chain has TRBV6-1 and TRBJ2-7; D is undetermined. The V gene lost 7 bases and the J gene lost 0 bases, with 16 bases spanning the gap. The CDR3 has 15 amino acids. CDR1 is MNHNS, CDR2 SASEGT, per germline. CDR3 coding DNA: TGTGCCAGCACCCCTAGTGGCGGTTACTCCTACGAGCAGTACTTC. Translated: CASTPSGGYSYEQYF.

V usage is TRBV7-6 and J usage is TRBJ2-2; D is ambiguous. The V end lost 0 bases, the J end lost 1 base, and 6 bases lay between the germline ends. The CDR3 is 15 amino acids. Germline V gene sequence: CDR1 SGHVS, CDR2 FNYEAQ. The CDR3, as DNA: TGTGCCAGCAGCTTAGCTTCGGGGAACACCGGGGAGCTGTTTTTT. Its protein is CASSLASGNTGELFF.

This clone was seen only a few times. The V and J genes are TRBV5-1 and TRBJ2-7, with a possible D match to TRBD1 (5 bases). The CDR3 has 15 amino acids. V was trimmed by 1 base and J by 2 bases, leaving 13 bases between them. Germline CDR1 and CDR2: SGHRS and YFSETQ. The CDR3 reads CASSLRDSTTYEQYF. CDR3 sequence (DNA): TGCGCCAGCAGCTTGCGAGACAGTACTACCTACGAGCAGTACTTC.

This clone was counted a single time. The chain couples TRBV13 to TRBJ1-1; 7 nucleotides match TRBD1. The CDR3 has 14 amino acids. The germline V gene encodes CDR1 PRHDT and CDR2 FYEKMQ (reference sequence). The ends lost 5 bases at V and 5 bases at J; junction bases unmatched: 8. DNA for the CDR3: TGTGCCAGCAGCACAACAGGGGAGGTGACTGAAGCTTTCTTT. Translating it yields CASSTTGEVTEAFF.

This clone was counted a few times. The chain is built from TRBV29-1 and TRBJ2-7; a weak D match, TRBD2 (6 bases). The length of the CDR3 is 14 residues. Trimming pared 4 bases from V and 7 bases from J, leaving 20 bases between. From germline, CDR1 is SQVTM and CDR2 ANQGSEA. The CDR3 DNA sequence: TGCAGCGTTGCGGGCAGGACCTCGCGGGGAGAGCAGTACTTC. Translation gives CSVAGRTSRGEQYF.

V gene TRBV6-4 combines with J gene TRBJ2-7; possible D gene TRBD1, 5 bases. Per germline, CDR1 MRHNA and CDR2 SNTAGT. The CDR3 extends over 10 amino acids. CDR3 sequence reads: CGRGPKEQYF. The CDR3 DNA reads as TGTGGAAGGGGTCCGAAAGAGCAGTACTTC.

The rearrangement links TRBV6-1 to TRBJ1-4, with TRBD1 matching 10 bases. V trimming: 4 bases; J trimming: 3 bases; junction bases outside the gene matches: 5. Germline V CDR1 and CDR2: MNHNS, SASEGT. CDR3 size: 16 residues. This chain's CDR3 is CASSGDRGRANEKLFF. The CDR3 coding sequence is TGTGCCAGCAGTGGGGACAGGGGTCGGGCTAATGAAAAACTGTTTTTT.

The genes are TRBV9 and TRBJ2-5, with a weak D call TRBD2 (6 bases). The CDR3 sequence is 15 residues long. Germline values: CDR1 SGDLS, CDR2 YYNGEE. V gave up 0 bases and J gave up 5 bases, with 14 bases separating them. The CDR3 is CASSVAVAAGETQYF. CDR3 in DNA: TGTGCCAGCAGCGTAGCGGTAGCGGCTGGGGAGACCCAGTACTTC. Variable domain in full (rest from reference TRBV9 and TRBJ2-5): DSGVTQTPKHLITATGQRVTLRCSPRSGDLSVYWYQQSLDQGLQFLIQYYNGEERAKGNILERFSAQQFPDLHSELNLSSLELGDSALYFCASSVAVAAGETQYFGPGTRLLVL.

The rearrangement uses TRBV11-1 and TRBJ1-5, with 7 nucleotides matching TRBD1. The CDR3 contains 13 residues. Germline CDR1 reads SGHAT; CDR2 reads FQDESV (reference sequence). The ends lost 5 bases at V and 4 bases at J; junction bases unmatched: 2. Here the CDR3 reads CASSRGLNQPQHF. In DNA, the CDR3 is TGTGCCAGCAGCAGGGGGCTAAATCAGCCCCAGCATTTT. Variable domain in full (rest from reference TRBV11-1 and TRBJ1-5): EAEVAQSPRYKITEKSQAVAFWCDPISGHATLYWYRQILGQGPELLVQFQDESVVDDSQLPKDRFSAERLKGVDSTLKIQPAELGDSAMYLCASSRGLNQPQHFGDGTRLSIL.